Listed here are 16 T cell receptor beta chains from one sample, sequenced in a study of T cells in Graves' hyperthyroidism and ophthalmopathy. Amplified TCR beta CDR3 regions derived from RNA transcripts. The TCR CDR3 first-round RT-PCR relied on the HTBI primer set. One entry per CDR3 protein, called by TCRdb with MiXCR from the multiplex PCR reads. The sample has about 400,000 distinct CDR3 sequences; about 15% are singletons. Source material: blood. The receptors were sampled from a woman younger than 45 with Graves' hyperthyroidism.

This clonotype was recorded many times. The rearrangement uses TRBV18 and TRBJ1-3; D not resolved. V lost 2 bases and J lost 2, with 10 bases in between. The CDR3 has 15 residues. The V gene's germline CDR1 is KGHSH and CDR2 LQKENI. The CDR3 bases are TGTGCCAGCTCACCATTGGGAGATGCTGGAAACACCATATATTTT. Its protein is CASSPLGDAGNTIYF.

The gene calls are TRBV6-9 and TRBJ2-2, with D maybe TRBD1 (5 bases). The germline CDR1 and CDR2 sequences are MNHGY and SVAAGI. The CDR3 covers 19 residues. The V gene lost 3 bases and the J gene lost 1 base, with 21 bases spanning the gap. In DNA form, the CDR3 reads TGTGCCAGCAGTTACCCTAACATCGATACGACAGTGAACACCGGGGAGCTGTTTTTT. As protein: CASSYPNIDTTVNTGELFF.

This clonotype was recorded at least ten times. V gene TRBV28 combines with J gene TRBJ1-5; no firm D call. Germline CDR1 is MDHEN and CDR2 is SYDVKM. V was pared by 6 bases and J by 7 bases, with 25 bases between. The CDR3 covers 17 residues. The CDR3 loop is CASSSPWGGDHGQPQHF. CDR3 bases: TGTGCCAGCAGCTCTCCGTGGGGAGGAGACCATGGGCAGCCCCAGCATTTT.

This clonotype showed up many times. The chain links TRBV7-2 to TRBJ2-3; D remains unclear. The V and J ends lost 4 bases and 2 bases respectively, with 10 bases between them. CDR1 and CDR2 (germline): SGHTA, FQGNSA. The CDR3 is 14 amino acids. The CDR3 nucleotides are TGTGCCAGCAGCTCTGACTCCTACACAGATACGCAGTATTTT. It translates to CASSSDSYTDTQYF.

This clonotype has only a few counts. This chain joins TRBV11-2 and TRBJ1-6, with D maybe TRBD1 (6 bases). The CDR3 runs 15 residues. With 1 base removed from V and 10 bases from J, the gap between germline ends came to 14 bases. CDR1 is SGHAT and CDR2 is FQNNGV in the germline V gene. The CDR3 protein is CASSLVRGAGSPLHF. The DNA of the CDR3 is TGTGCCAGCAGCTTAGTGCGGGGGGCCGGGTCACCCCTCCACTTT.

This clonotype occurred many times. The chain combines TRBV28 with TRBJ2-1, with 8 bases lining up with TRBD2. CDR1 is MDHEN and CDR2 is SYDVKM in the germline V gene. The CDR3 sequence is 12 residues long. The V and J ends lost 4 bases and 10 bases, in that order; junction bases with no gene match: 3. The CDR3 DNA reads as TGTGCCAGCAGTTATGGGACTAGGGAGCAGTTCTTC. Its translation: CASSYGTREQFF.

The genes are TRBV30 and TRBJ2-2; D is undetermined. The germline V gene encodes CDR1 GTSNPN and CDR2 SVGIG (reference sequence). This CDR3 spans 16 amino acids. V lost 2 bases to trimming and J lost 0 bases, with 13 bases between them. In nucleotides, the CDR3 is TGTGCCTGGAGTACGAGACACCTCGCGAACACCGGGGAGCTGTTTTTT. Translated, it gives CAWSTRHLANTGELFF.

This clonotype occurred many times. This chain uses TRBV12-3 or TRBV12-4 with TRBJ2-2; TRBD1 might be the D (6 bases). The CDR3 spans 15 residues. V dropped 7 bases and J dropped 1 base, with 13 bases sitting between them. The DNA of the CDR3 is TGTGCCAGCACCACAGGGTTCGGGAACACCGGGGAGCTGTTTTTT. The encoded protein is CASTTGFGNTGELFF.

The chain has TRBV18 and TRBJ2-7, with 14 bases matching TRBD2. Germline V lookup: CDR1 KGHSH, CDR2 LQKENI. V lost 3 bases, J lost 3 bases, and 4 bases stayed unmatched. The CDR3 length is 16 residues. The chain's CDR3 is CASSPVGTSGGYEQYF. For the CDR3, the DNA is TGTGCCAGCTCACCTGTTGGGACTAGCGGGGGCTACGAGCAGTACTTC.

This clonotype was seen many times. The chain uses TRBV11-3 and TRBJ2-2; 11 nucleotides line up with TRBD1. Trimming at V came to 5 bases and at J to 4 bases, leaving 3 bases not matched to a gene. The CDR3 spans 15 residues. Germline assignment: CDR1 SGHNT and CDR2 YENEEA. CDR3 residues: CASSRDRGITGELFF. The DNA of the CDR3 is TGTGCCAGCAGCAGGGACAGGGGGATCACCGGGGAGCTGTTTTTT. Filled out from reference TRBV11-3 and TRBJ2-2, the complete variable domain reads EAGVVQSPRYKIIEKKQPVAFWCNPISGHNTLYWYLQNLGQGPELLIRYENEEAVDDSQLPKDRFSAERLKGVDSTLKIQPAELGDSAVYLCASSRDRGITGELFFGEGSRLTVL.

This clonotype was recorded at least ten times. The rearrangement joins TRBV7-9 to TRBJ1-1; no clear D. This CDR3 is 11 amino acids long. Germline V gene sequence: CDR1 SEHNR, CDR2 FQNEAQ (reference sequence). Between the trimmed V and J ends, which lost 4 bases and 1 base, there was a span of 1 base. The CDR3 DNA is TGTGCCAGCAGCTCGAACACTGAAGCTTTCTTT. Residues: CASSSNTEAFF.

The DNA of the CDR3 is TGTGCCAGCAACGAGGGACAGGGTCGCGCTTCACCCCTCCACTTT. It encodes CASNEGQGRASPLHF. V gene TRBV6-1 combines with J gene TRBJ1-6; 9 bases line up with TRBD1. This CDR3 has 15 amino acids. The germline CDR1 and CDR2 sequences are MNHNS and SASEGT. Trimming at V came to 7 bases and at J to 9 bases, leaving 10 bases not matched to a gene.

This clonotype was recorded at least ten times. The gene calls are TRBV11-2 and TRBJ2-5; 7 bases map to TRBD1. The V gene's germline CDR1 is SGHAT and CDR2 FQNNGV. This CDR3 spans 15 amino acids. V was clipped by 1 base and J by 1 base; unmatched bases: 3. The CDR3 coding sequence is TGTGCCAGCAGCTTAGGGGACAGACGCCAAGAGACCCAGTACTTC. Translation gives CASSLGDRRQETQYF.

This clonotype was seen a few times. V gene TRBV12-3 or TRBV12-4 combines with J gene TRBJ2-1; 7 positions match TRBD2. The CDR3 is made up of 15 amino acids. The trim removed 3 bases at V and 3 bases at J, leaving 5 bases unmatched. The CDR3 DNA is TGTGCCAGCAGTTTGACTAGCCCGGTCTACAATGAGCAGTTCTTC. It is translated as CASSLTSPVYNEQFF.

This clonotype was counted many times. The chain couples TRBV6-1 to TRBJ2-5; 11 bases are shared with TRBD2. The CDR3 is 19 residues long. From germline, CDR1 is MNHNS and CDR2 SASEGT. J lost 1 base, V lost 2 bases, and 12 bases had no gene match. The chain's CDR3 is CASSESSWATSGIQETQYF. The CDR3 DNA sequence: TGTGCCAGCAGTGAAAGTTCTTGGGCGACTAGCGGGATCCAAGAGACCCAGTACTTC.

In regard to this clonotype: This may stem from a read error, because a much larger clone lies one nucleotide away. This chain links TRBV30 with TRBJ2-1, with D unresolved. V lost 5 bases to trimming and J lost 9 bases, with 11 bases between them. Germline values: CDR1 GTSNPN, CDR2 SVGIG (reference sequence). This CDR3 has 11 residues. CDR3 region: CAWGNGGEQFF. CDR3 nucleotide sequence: TGTGCCTGGGGTAACGGCGGTGAGCAGTTCTTC. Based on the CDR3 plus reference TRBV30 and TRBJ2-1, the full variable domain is SQTIHQWPATLVQPVGSPLSLECTVEGTSNPNLYWYRQAAGRGLQLLFYSVGIGQISSEVPQNLSASRPQDRQFILSSKKLLLSDSGFYLCAWGNGGEQFFGPGTRLTVL.